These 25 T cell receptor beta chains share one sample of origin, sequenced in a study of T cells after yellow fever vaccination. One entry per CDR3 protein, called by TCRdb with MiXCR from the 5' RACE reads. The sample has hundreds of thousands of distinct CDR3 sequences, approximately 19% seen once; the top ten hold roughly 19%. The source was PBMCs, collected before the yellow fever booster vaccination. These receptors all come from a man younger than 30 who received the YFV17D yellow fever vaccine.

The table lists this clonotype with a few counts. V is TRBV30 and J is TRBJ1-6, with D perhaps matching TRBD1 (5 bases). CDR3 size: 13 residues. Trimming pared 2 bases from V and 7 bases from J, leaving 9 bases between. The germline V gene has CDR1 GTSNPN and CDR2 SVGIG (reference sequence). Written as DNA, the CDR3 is TGTGCCTGGAGTCAGGGCCTCAATTCACCCCTCCACTTT. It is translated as CAWSQGLNSPLHF.

CDR3 nucleotide sequence: TGTGCCAGCAGCCAAAGTTCCAATGAGCAGTTCTTC. Translation gives CASSQSSNEQFF. The rearrangement links TRBV14 to TRBJ2-1, with unresolved D. Per germline, CDR1 SGHDN and CDR2 FVKESK. The CDR3 contains 12 residues. With 2 bases removed from V and 6 bases from J, the gap between germline ends came to 5 bases.

The CDR3 loop is CASSLEQEYGYTF. The CDR3 bases are TGTGCCAGCAGTTTAGAACAGGAGTATGGCTACACCTTC. The chain is built from TRBV12-3 or TRBV12-4 and TRBJ1-2, with D tentatively TRBD1 (5 bases). CDR3 length equals 13 residues. Trimming stripped 1 base from V and 5 bases from J, with 8 bases between.

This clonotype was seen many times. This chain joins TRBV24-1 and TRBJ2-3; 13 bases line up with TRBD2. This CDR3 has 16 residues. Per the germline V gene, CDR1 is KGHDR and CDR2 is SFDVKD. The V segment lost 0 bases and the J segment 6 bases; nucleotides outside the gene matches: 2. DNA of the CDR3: TGTGCCACCAGTGATTTGGGACTAGCGGGGGCGGATACGCAGTATTTT. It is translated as CATSDLGLAGADTQYF.

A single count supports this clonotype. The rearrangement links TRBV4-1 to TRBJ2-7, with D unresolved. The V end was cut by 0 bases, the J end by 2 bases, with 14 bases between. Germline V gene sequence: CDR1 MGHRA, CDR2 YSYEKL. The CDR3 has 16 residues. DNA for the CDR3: TGCGCCAGCAGCCAAGATGACCGCGGATCACCCTACGAGCAGTACTTC. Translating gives CASSQDDRGSPYEQYF.

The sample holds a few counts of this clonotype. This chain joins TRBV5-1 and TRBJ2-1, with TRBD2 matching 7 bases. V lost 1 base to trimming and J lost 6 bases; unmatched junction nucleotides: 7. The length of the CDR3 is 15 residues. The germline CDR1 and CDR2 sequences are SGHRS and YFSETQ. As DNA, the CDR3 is TGCGCCAGCAGCTTGTCCCTGGGGGGGTCCAATGAGCAGTTCTTC. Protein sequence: CASSLSLGGSNEQFF.

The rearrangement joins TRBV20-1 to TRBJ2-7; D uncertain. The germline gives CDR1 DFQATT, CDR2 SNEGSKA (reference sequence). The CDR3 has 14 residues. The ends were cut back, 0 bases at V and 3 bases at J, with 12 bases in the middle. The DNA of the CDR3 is TGCAGTGCTAGAGAGGGATCGAATGACTACGAGCAGTACTTC. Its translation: CSAREGSNDYEQYF.

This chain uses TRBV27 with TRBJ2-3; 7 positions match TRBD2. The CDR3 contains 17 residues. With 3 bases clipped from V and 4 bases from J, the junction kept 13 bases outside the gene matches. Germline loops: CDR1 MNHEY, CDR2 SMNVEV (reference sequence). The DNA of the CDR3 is TGTGCCAGCAGTTTGTCGCTTCGGCAGGGAGGGCCAGATACGCAGTATTTT. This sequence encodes CASSLSLRQGGPDTQYF.

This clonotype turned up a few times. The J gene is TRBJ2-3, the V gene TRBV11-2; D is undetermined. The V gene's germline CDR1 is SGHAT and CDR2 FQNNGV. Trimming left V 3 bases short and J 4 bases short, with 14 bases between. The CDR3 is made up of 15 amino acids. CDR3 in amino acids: CASSFGFRDADTQYF. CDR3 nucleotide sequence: TGTGCCAGCAGCTTTGGATTCCGAGACGCAGATACGCAGTATTTT.

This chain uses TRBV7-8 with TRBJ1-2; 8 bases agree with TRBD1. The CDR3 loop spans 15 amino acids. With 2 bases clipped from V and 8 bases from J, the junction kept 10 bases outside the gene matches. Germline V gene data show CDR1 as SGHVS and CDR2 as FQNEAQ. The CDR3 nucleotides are TGTGCCAGCAGCTTAACCGGGACAGGCAAGGACGGCTACACCTTC. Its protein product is CASSLTGTGKDGYTF.

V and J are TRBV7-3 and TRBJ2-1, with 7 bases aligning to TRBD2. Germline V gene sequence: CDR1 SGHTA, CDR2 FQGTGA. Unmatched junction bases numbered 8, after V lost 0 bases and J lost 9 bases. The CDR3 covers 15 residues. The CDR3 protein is CASSLTRGGGGEQFF. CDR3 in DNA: TGTGCCAGCAGCTTAACCCGCGGGGGTGGTGGTGAGCAGTTCTTC. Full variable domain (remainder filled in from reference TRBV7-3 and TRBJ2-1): GAGVSQTPSNKVTEKGKYVELRCDPISGHTALYWYRQSLGQGPEFLIYFQGTGAADDSGLPNDRFFAVRPEGSVSTLKIQRTERGDSAVYLCASSLTRGGGGEQFFGPGTRLTVL.

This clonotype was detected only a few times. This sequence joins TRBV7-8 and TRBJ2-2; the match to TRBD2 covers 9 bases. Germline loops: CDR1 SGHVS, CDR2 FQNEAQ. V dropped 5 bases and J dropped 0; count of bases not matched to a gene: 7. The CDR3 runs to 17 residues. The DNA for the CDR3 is TGTGCCAGCAGCAACCTAGCGGGGAGCGCGAACACCGGGGAGCTGTTTTTT. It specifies CASSNLAGSANTGELFF.

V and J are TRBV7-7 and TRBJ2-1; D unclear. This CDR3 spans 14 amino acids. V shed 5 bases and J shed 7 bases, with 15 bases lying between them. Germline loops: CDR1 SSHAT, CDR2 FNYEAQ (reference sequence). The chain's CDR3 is CASSQTPYVNEQFF. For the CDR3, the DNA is TGTGCCAGCAGCCAAACCCCGTACGTGAATGAGCAGTTCTTC.

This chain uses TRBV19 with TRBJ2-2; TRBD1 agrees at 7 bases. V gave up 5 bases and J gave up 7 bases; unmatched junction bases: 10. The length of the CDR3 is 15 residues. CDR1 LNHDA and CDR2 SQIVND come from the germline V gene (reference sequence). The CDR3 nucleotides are TGTGCCAGTAGTGTTCGACAGGGTTACAGCGGGGAGCTGTTTTTT. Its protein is CASSVRQGYSGELFF.

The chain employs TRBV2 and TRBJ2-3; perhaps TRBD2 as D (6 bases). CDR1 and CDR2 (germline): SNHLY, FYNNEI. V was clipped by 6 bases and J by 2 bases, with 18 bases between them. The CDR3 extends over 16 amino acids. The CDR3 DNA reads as TGTGCCAGCAGCCCTAAATGGGGGGAGAACACAGATACGCAGTATTTT. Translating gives CASSPKWGENTDTQYF.

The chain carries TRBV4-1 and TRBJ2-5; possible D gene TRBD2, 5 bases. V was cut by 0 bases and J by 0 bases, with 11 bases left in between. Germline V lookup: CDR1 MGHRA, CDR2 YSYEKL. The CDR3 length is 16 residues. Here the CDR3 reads CASSQESRGYQETQYF. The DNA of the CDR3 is TGCGCCAGCAGCCAAGAATCGCGCGGGTACCAAGAGACCCAGTACTTC.

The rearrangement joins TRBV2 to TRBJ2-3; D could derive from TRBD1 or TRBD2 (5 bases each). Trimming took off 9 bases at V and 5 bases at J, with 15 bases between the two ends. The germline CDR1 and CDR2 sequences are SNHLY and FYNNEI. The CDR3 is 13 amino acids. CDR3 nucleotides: TGTGCCAGGTCAGAGGGGTCCAGAGATACGCAGTATTTT. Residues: CARSEGSRDTQYF.

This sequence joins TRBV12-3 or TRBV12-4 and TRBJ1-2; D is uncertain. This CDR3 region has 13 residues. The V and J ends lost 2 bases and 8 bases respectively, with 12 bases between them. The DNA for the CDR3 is TGTGCCAGCAGTTTAAACCCGTCCACGGGCTACACCTTC. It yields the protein CASSLNPSTGYTF.

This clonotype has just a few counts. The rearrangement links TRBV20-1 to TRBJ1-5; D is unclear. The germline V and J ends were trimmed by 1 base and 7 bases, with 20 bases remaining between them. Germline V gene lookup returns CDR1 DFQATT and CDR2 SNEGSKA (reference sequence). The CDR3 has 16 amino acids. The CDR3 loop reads CSARGGFLPVEQPQHF. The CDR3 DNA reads TGCAGTGCTAGAGGGGGATTTCTCCCGGTAGAGCAGCCCCAGCATTTT.

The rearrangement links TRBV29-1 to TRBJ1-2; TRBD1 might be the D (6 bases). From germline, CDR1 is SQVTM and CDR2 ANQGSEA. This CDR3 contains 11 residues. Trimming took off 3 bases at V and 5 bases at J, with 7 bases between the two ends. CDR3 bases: TGCAGCGTTGACACAGGGTATGGCTACACCTTC. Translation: CSVDTGYGYTF.

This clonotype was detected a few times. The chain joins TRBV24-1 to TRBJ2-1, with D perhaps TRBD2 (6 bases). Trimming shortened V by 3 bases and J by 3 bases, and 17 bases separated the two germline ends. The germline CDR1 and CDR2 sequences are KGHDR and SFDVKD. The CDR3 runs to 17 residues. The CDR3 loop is CATSDTAAGTDYNEQFF. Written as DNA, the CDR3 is TGTGCCACCAGTGATACGGCGGCGGGGACCGACTACAATGAGCAGTTCTTC.

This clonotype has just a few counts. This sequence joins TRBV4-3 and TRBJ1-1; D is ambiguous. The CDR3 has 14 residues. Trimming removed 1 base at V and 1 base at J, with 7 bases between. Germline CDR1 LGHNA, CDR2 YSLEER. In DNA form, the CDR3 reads TGCGCCAGCAGCCAAGCCGGAGAGAACACTGAAGCTTTCTTT. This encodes CASSQAGENTEAFF.

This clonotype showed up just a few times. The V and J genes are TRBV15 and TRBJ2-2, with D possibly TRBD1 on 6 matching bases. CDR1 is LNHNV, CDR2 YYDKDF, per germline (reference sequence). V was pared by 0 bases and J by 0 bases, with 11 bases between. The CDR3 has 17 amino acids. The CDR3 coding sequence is TGTGCCACCAGCAGAGATAAACAGGGCACGAACACCGGGGAGCTGTTTTTT. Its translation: CATSRDKQGTNTGELFF.

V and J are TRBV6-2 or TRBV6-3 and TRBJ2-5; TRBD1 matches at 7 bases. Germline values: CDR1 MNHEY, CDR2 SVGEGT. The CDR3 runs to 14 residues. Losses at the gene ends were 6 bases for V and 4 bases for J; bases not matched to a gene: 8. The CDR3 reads CASRPPHRGETQYF. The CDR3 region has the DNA TGTGCCAGCAGACCCCCACACAGGGGAGAGACCCAGTACTTC.

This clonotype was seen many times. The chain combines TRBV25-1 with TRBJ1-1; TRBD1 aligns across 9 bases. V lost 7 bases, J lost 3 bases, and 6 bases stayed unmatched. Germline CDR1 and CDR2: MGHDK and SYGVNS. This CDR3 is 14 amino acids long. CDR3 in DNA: TGTGCCAGCAACCGACAGGGGGTCGACACTGAAGCTTTCTTT. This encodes CASNRQGVDTEAFF. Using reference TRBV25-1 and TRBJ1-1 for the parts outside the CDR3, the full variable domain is EADIYQTPRYLVIGTGKKITLECSQTMGHDKMYWYQQDPGMELHLIHYSYGVNSTEKGDLSSESTVSRIRTEHFPLTLESARPSHTSQYLCASNRQGVDTEAFFGQGTRLTVV.